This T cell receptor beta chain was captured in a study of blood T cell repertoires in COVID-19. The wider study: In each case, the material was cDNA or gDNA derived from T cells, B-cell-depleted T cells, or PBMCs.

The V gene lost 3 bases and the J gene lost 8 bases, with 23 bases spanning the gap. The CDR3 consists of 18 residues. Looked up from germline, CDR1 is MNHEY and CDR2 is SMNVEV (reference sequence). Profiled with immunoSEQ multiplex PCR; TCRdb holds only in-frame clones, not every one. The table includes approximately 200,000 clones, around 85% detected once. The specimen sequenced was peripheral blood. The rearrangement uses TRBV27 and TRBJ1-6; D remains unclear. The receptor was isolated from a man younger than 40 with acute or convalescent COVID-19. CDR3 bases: TGTGCCAGCAGTTTCACACCCCCGACCCGACGGCGGGATTCACCCCTCCACTTT. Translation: CASSFTPPTRRRDSPLHF.